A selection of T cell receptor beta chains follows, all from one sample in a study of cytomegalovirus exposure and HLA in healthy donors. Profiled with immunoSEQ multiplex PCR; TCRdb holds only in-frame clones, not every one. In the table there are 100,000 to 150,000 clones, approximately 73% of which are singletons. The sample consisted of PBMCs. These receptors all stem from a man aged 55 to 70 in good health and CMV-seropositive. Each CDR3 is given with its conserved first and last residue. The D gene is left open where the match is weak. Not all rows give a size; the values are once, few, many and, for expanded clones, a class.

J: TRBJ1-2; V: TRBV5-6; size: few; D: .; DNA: TGTGCCAGCAGCCCCGGGGTTAACTATGGCTACACCTTC; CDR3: CASSPGVNYGYTF
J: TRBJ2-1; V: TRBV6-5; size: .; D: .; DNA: TGTGCCAGCAGTTACTCGTCTTATGTCGAGCAGTTCTTC; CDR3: CASSYSSYVEQFF
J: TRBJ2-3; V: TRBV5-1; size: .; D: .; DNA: TGCGCCAGCAGCTTGTCTAGACCGACAGATACGCAGTATTTT; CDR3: CASSLSRPTDTQYF
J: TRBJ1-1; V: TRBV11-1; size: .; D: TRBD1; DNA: TGTGCCAGCAGCTTAGGAGGGACAGGGTCTGAAGCTTTCTTT; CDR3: CASSLGGTGSEAFF
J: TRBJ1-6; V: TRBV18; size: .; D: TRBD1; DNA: TGTGCCAGCTCACTCCCGACAGGGAGGAGTTCACCCCTCCACTTT; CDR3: CASSLPTGRSSPLHF
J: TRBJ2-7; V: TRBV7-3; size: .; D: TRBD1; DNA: TGTGCCAGCAGCCCAAAACAGGGGGTGGTAGGCGAGCAGTACTTC; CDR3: CASSPKQGVVGEQYF
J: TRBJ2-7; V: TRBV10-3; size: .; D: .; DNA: TGTGCCATCAGTGTTGGCAGGGGGGATTACGAGCAGTACTTC; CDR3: CAISVGRGDYEQYF
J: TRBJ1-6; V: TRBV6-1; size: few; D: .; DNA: TGTGCCAGCAGTGAATTAGACGGAGATTCACCCCTCCACTTT; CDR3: CASSELDGDSPLHF
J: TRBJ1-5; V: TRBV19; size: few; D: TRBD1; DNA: TGTGCCAGTAGTACCCGACAGGGTGAGCAGCCCCAGCATTTT; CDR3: CASSTRQGEQPQHF
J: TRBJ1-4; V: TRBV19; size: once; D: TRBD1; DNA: TGTGCCAGTGGGGACAGCTATGCAACTAATGAAAAACTGTTTTTT; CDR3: CASGDSYATNEKLFF
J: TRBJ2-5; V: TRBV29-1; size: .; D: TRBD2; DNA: TGCAGCGTCCGACTAGCGGGGACGGCGGAGCAGTACTTC; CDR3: CSVRLAGTAEQYF
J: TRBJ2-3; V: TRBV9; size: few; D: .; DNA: TGTGCCAGCAGCGGAGAGCTCGCGGGCACAGATACGCAGTATTTT; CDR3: CASSGELAGTDTQYF
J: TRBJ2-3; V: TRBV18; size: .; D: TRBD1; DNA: TGTGCCAGCTCACCAGGAAACAGGGGGCAGACGGGAGATACGCAGTATTTT; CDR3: CASSPGNRGQTGDTQYF
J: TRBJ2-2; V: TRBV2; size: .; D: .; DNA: TGTGCCAGCTCGCGGCTAACGAACACCGGGGAGCTGTTTTTT; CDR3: CASSRLTNTGELFF
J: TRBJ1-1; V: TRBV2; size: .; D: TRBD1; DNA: TGTGCCAGCGTCCGGGACAGGGTAATACTGAACACTGAAGCTTTCTTT; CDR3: CASVRDRVILNTEAFF
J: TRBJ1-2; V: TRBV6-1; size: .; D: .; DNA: TGTGCCACCAGGAGGTATGGCTACACCTTC; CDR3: CATRRYGYTF
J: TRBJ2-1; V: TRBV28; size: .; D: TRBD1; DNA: TGTGCCAGCAGTTCGATACAGGGGCCAATTGAGCAGTTCTTC; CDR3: CASSSIQGPIEQFF
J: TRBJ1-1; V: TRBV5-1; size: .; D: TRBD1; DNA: TGCGCCAGCAGCTTGGGACAGGGGGACCTGAATCAAGCTTTCTTT; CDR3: CASSLGQGDLNQAFF
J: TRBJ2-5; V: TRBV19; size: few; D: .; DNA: TGTGCCAGTAGCCTCCGGGAGTCAACCTACCAGTACTTC; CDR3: CASSLRESTYQYF
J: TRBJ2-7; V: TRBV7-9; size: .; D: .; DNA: TGTTCCAGCAGCTTAAGCGGGCTCGAGCAGTACTTC; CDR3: CSSSLSGLEQYF
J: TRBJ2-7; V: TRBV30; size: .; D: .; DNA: TGTGCCTGGAGTCCAAGCCTGGGGGCCTACGAGCAGTACTTC; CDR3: CAWSPSLGAYEQYF
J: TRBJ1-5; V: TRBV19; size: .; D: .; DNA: TGTGCCAGTACCCCACAGGGATTTCAGCCCCAGCATTTT; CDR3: CASTPQGFQPQHF
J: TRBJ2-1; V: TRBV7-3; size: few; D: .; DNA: TGTGCCAGCAGGGCAAGGGGGGGCCTCTCATACAATGAGCAGTTCTTC; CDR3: CASRARGGLSYNEQFF
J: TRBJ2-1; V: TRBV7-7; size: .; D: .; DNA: TGTGCTAGCAGCTTAGGGCGGGACAATGAGCAGTTCTTC; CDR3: CASSLGRDNEQFF
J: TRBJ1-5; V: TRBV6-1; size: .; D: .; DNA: TGTGCCAGCAGTGTATTAATCCAGCCCCAGCATTTT; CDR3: CASSVLIQPQHF
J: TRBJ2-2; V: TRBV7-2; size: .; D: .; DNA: TGTGCCAGCATGCCCGGGGGCACCGGGGAGCTGTTTTTT; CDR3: CASMPGGTGELFF
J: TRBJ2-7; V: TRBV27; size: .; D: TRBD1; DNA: TGTGCCAGCAGTTCGGGACAGCGCGAGCAGTACTTC; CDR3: CASSSGQREQYF
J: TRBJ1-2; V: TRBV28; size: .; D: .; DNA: TGTGCCAGCAGTTTCGGCGGGGCCGACGTCTACACCTTC; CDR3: CASSFGGADVYTF
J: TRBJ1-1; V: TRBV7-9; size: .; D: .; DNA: TGTGCCAGCAGCTTAGGGGGGCAGAACACTGAAGCTTTCTTT; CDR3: CASSLGGQNTEAFF
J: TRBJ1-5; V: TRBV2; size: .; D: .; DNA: TGTGCCAGCAGGGGCGGGACCACTCGCAATCAGCCCCAGCATTTT; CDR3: CASRGGTTRNQPQHF
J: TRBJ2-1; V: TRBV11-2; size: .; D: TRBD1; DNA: TGTGCCAGTCGGGGATTGGCAGGGGGCTACAATGAGCAGTTCTTC; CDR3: CASRGLAGGYNEQFF
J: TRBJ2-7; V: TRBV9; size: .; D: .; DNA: TGTGCCAGCAGCGTAGCAGGAGGGGGGGCGTACGAGCAGTACTTC; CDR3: CASSVAGGGAYEQYF
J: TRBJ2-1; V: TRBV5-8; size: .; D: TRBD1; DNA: TGTGCCAGCCACTATTTTCCCGGGACAGGGCGCAATGAGCAGTTCTTC; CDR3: CASHYFPGTGRNEQFF
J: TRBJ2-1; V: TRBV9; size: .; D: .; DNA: TGTGCCAGCAGCGTAACACAGGGGGAGGGAAAGCAGTTCTTC; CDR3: CASSVTQGEGKQFF
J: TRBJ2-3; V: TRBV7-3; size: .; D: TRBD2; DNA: TGTGCCAGCAGCATCGGGACTAGCGGGTCATCAGATACGCAGTATTTT; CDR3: CASSIGTSGSSDTQYF
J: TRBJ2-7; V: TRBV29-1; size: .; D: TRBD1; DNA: TGCAGCACCAGGACAGGGGATTACGAGCAGTACTTC; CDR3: CSTRTGDYEQYF
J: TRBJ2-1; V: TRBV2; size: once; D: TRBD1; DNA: TGTGCCGGAAACAGGGGGCTAAATGAGCAGTTCTTC; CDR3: CAGNRGLNEQFF
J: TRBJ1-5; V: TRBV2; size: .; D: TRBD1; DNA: TGTGCCAGCAAGCCTGAGGGGGCGCGACAGCCCCAGCATTTT; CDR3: CASKPEGARQPQHF
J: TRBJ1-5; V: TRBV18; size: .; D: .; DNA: TGTGCCAGCTCATTACGACAGTATCAGCCCCAGCATTTT; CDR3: CASSLRQYQPQHF
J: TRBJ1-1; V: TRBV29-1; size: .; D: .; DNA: TGCAGCGTTGTCGTGCAGGGATGGACTGAAGCTTTCTTT; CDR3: CSVVVQGWTEAFF
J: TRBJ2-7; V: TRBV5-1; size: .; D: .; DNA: TGCGCCAGCAGCTTGGGAGGGGGGGGCTCAGGCGAGCAGTACTTC; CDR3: CASSLGGGGSGEQYF